The 29 T cell receptor beta chains listed next were all sequenced from one sample in a study of follicular helper T cells after annual influenza vaccination. Profiled with immunoSEQ multiplex PCR; TCRdb holds only in-frame clones, not every one. The table has 11,000 to 15,000 clones, about 77% seen once. Regarding time point: 2015-2016 season, pre-vaccination. The input for sequencing was CXCR5- memory CD4+ T cells sorted from blood, taken on the day of influenza vaccination. These receptors all come from an adult who received the influenza vaccine.

The V call is TRBV29-1, the J call TRBJ1-4, with 7 bases lining up with TRBD1. J gave up 7 bases and V 4 bases, and 3 bases lay outside the gene matches. This CDR3 region has 12 residues. In germline, CDR1 is SQVTM, CDR2 ANQGSEA. CDR3 nucleotides: TGCAGCGTTGGACAGGGATTTGAAAAACTGTTTTTT. This translates into CSVGQGFEKLFF.

This chain joins TRBV5-1 and TRBJ2-5; D might be TRBD1 (6 bases). V lost 7 bases, J lost 3 bases, and 13 bases lay in between. The germline CDR1 and CDR2 sequences are SGHRS and YFSETQ. This CDR3 has 13 residues. In DNA, the CDR3 is TGCGCCAGCTCACGGGACACCAAAGAGACCCAGTACTTC. It translates to CASSRDTKETQYF.

V is TRBV7-2 and J is TRBJ1-1, with unresolved D. V gave up 3 bases and J gave up 1 base, with 6 bases separating them. This CDR3 has 13 residues. Germline V gives CDR1 SGHTA, CDR2 FQGNSA. The CDR3 spells CASSFAENTEAFF. In DNA form, the CDR3 reads TGTGCCAGCAGCTTTGCGGAGAACACTGAAGCTTTCTTT.

V and J are TRBV2 and TRBJ2-1; 13 bases map to TRBD2. J was trimmed by 6 bases and V by 4 bases; bases with no gene match: 9. This CDR3 has 17 amino acids. The germline gives CDR1 SNHLY, CDR2 FYNNEI. The CDR3 DNA reads TGTGCCAGCAGTGCTACTAGCGGGGGGGCCCCTACCAATGAGCAGTTCTTC. This encodes CASSATSGGAPTNEQFF.

In this sample, this clone turned up once. The V gene is TRBV19, the J gene TRBJ2-7, with D perhaps matching TRBD1 (6 bases). Trimming cost V 3 bases and J 6 bases, with 21 bases left between them. Germline-derived CDR1 and CDR2 are LNHDA and SQIVND (reference sequence). The CDR3 consists of 16 residues. This chain's CDR3 is CASSILGHPLAGEQYF. The CDR3, as DNA: TGTGCCAGTAGTATCCTGGGACATCCTCTAGCCGGCGAGCAGTACTTC.

This clone has just a few counts. This chain joins TRBV18 and TRBJ2-1; D may be TRBD2 (5 bases). CDR3 length: 13 amino acids. V was clipped by 0 bases and J by 7 bases, with 7 bases between them. Germline V gene sequence: CDR1 KGHSH, CDR2 LQKENI. The CDR3 region has the DNA TGTGCCAGCTCACCACCTACGGGGAATGAGCAGTTCTTC. Residues: CASSPPTGNEQFF.

This sequence joins TRBV6-1 and TRBJ2-1; D may be TRBD2 (5 bases). CDR3 length: 15 residues. The germline V and J ends were trimmed by 5 bases and 1 base, with 12 bases remaining between them. Per germline, CDR1 MNHNS and CDR2 SASEGT. Here the CDR3 reads CASSRRRGSYNEQFF. The CDR3 DNA follows: TGTGCCAGCAGTCGCCGCCGGGGATCCTACAATGAGCAGTTCTTC.

V is TRBV5-6 and J is TRBJ2-7, with 11 bases matching TRBD2. The V gene's germline CDR1 is SGHDT and CDR2 YYEEEE. The CDR3 covers 18 residues. With V trimmed by 1 base and J by 2 bases, 11 bases remained unmatched. The CDR3 region is CASSLMSSGGPSTYEQYF. The CDR3 bases are TGTGCCAGCAGCTTGATGTCTAGCGGGGGGCCATCAACCTACGAGCAGTACTTC.

The rearrangement links TRBV7-2 to TRBJ2-1, with 9 bases matching TRBD2. Germline V gives CDR1 SGHTA, CDR2 FQGNSA. This CDR3 spans 17 amino acids. V trimming: 3 bases; J trimming: 6 bases; junction bases outside the gene matches: 12. The CDR3 DNA reads TGTGCCAGCAGCTTCACCCCCAGCCGCGGGGGGGCCAATGAGCAGTTCTTC. Translation gives CASSFTPSRGGANEQFF. Using reference TRBV7-2 and TRBJ2-1 for the parts outside the CDR3, the full variable domain is GAGVSQSPSNKVTEKGKDVELRCDPISGHTALYWYRQSLGQGLEFLIYFQGNSAPDKSGLPSDRFSAERTGGSVSTLTIQRTQQEDSAVYLCASSFTPSRGGANEQFFGPGTRLTVL.

The genes are TRBV9 and TRBJ1-1, with 7 bases matching TRBD1. The CDR3 runs 14 residues. V gave up 3 bases and J gave up 1 base; unmatched junction bases: 3. CDR1 is SGDLS and CDR2 is YYNGEE in the germline V gene. Here the CDR3 DNA reads TGTGCCAGCAGCGAGACAGGGCAGAACACTGAAGCTTTCTTT. Translating it yields CASSETGQNTEAFF.

This clone was picked up one time. V is TRBV2 and J is TRBJ1-2, with 8 bases identical to TRBD1. V lost 7 bases, J lost 0 bases, and 7 bases stayed unmatched. The CDR3 runs 15 residues. The germline gives CDR1 SNHLY, CDR2 FYNNEI. CDR3 nucleotide sequence: TGTGCCAGCAAGAAAGGACAGGGCGCTAACTATGGCTACACCTTC. Translating it yields CASKKGQGANYGYTF.

The chain employs TRBV14 and TRBJ1-5; D is unresolved. This CDR3 has 12 residues. With 5 bases removed from V and 0 bases from J, the gap between germline ends came to 2 bases. In germline, CDR1 is SGHDN, CDR2 FVKESK. CDR3 residues: CASSVSNQPQHF. Here the CDR3 DNA reads TGTGCCAGCAGCGTTAGCAATCAGCCCCAGCATTTT.

V usage is TRBV19 and J usage is TRBJ2-2, with D tentatively TRBD1 (5 bases). Germline CDR1 LNHDA, CDR2 SQIVND (reference sequence). The CDR3 sequence is 15 residues long. Between the trimmed V and J ends, which lost 3 bases and 3 bases, there was a span of 11 bases. CDR3 sequence: CASSMIRVHTGELFF. CDR3 in DNA: TGTGCCAGTAGTATGATCAGGGTTCACACCGGGGAGCTGTTTTTT.

The chain links TRBV7-8 to TRBJ2-5, with D possibly TRBD2 on 5 matching bases. The CDR3 loop spans 14 amino acids. V lost 5 bases and J lost 0, with 10 bases in between. Germline CDR1 is SGHVS and CDR2 is FQNEAQ. The CDR3 nucleotides read TGTGCCAGCAGCCGGGGAGCAGACCAAGAGACCCAGTACTTC. It is translated as CASSRGADQETQYF.

The chain has TRBV27 and TRBJ1-5, with D perhaps TRBD1 (6 bases). Germline V gene sequence: CDR1 MNHEY, CDR2 SMNVEV (reference sequence). CDR3 length: 16 amino acids. The germline V and J ends were trimmed by 3 bases and 2 bases, with 14 bases remaining between them. CDR3 residues: CASSFGRGGRNQPQHF. Here the CDR3 DNA reads TGTGCCAGCAGTTTTGGAAGAGGGGGACGCAATCAGCCCCAGCATTTT.

The chain combines TRBV30 with TRBJ1-3; 7 bases are a match to TRBD1. Germline CDR1 and CDR2: GTSNPN and SVGIG (reference sequence). CDR3 size: 16 residues. With 3 bases clipped from V and 4 bases from J, the junction kept 12 bases outside the gene matches. CDR3 DNA sequence: TGTGCCTGGAGCAGACAGGGTTCGTTCTTCGGAAACACCATATATTTT. It encodes CAWSRQGSFFGNTIYF.

The gene calls are TRBV7-2 and TRBJ1-1; 8 bases align to TRBD1. This CDR3 contains 15 residues. CDR1 is SGHTA and CDR2 is FQGNSA in the germline V gene. Germline trimming cut 4 bases from V and 5 bases from J; bases unmatched to any gene: 9. CDR3 nucleotides: TGTGCCAGCAGCTCCCGGACAGGGCCTTTGACTGAAGCTTTCTTT. This codes for CASSSRTGPLTEAFF.

This chain uses TRBV10-3 with TRBJ1-6; TRBD1 aligns across 10 bases. Trimming removed 3 bases from V and 9 bases from J; junction bases left unmatched: 5. Germline loops: CDR1 ENHRY, CDR2 SYGVKD. The length of the CDR3 is 15 residues. The CDR3 nucleotides read TGTGCCATCAGTGACCCCGGGACAGGGGTTTCACCCCTCCACTTT. This encodes CAISDPGTGVSPLHF.

This clone has more than one count but fewer than ten. The V call is TRBV19, the J call TRBJ1-1; 7 nucleotides agree with TRBD1. Germline V gene lookup returns CDR1 LNHDA and CDR2 SQIVND (reference sequence). This CDR3 comprises 17 residues. V shed 4 bases and J 0 bases; nucleotides not matched to a gene: 11. Written as DNA, the CDR3 is TGTGCCAGTAGTACGAGGGGGCGACGGTCTATGAACACTGAAGCTTTCTTT. Translating gives CASSTRGRRSMNTEAFF. Full variable domain (outside the CDR3, taken from reference TRBV19 and TRBJ1-1): DGGITQSPKYLFRKEGQNVTLSCEQNLNHDAMYWYRQDPGQGLRLIYYSQIVNDFQKGDIAEGYSVSREKKESFPLTVTSAQKNPTAFYLCASSTRGRRSMNTEAFFGQGTRLTVV.

V gene TRBV25-1 combines with J gene TRBJ1-1, with 9 nucleotides matching TRBD1. This CDR3 spans 13 amino acids. The germline V gene has CDR1 MGHDK and CDR2 SYGVNS. Germline trimming cut 3 bases from V and 12 bases from J; bases unmatched to any gene: 8. Here the CDR3 DNA reads TGTGCCAGCAGTGACCCCGGACAGGGGCGGACTTTCTTT. Its translation is CASSDPGQGRTFF.

The chain links TRBV4-1 to TRBJ1-5; unclear D gene. Between the trimmed V and J ends, which lost 1 base and 0 bases, there was a span of 13 bases. Per the germline V gene, CDR1 is MGHRA and CDR2 is YSYEKL. This CDR3 is 17 amino acids long. The CDR3 coding sequence is TGCGCCAGCAGCCAAGGGATGGCATTAACTAGCAATCAGCCCCAGCATTTT. Translated, it gives CASSQGMALTSNQPQHF.

The genes are TRBV27 and TRBJ2-5; no reliable D call. Between the trimmed V and J ends, which lost 3 bases and 9 bases, there was a span of 17 bases. The germline V gene has CDR1 MNHEY and CDR2 SMNVEV (reference sequence). The CDR3 is made up of 14 amino acids. The CDR3 nucleotides read TGTGCCAGCAGTTTGCGGCCAGATCTAAATGCCCAGTACTTC. It is translated as CASSLRPDLNAQYF.

This chain connects TRBV28 to TRBJ2-1, with D uncertain. Germline CDR1 and CDR2: MDHEN and SYDVKM. This CDR3 has 14 amino acids. V was cut by 1 base and J by 3 bases, with 7 bases left in between. CDR3 sequence: CASSLSGSYNEQFF. In nucleotides, the CDR3 is TGTGCCAGCAGTTTATCGGGCAGCTACAATGAGCAGTTCTTC.

The rearrangement joins TRBV6-6 to TRBJ2-1; D not certain. With 4 bases removed from V and 14 bases from J, the gap between germline ends came to 12 bases. CDR3 length: 11 residues. Looked up from germline, CDR1 is MNHNY and CDR2 is SVGAGI (reference sequence). CDR3 nucleotides: TGTGCCAGCAGTTTCACAGAAATGAAGTTCTTC. It is translated as CASSFTEMKFF.

The V and J genes are TRBV7-6 and TRBJ2-1; TRBD1 agrees at 9 bases. Germline CDR1 reads SGHVS; CDR2 reads FNYEAQ. The CDR3 has 15 residues. Losses at the gene ends were 1 base for V and 4 bases for J; bases not matched to a gene: 2. In DNA form, the CDR3 reads TGTGCCAGCAGCTTAGAACAGGGGGCTTACAATGAGCAGTTCTTC. Translated, it gives CASSLEQGAYNEQFF.

The V gene is TRBV10-2, the J gene TRBJ1-2; D perhaps matches TRBD1 (6 bases). Per the germline V gene, CDR1 is WSHSY and CDR2 is SAAADI. V gave up 0 bases and J gave up 5 bases, with 10 bases separating them. This CDR3 contains 14 residues. The CDR3 here is CASSESRGNYGYTF. In nucleotides, the CDR3 is TGCGCCAGCAGTGAGTCGAGGGGGAATTATGGCTACACCTTC.

The chain employs TRBV2 and TRBJ2-1; tentatively, D is TRBD2 (5 bases). Trimming pared 5 bases from V and 4 bases from J, leaving 15 bases between. Germline V gene sequence: CDR1 SNHLY, CDR2 FYNNEI. CDR3 length: 15 amino acids. The CDR3 region is CASSPTNGVYNEQFF. CDR3 sequence (DNA): TGTGCCAGCAGTCCCACTAACGGGGTTTACAATGAGCAGTTCTTC.

The J gene is TRBJ2-5, the V gene TRBV4-1, with TRBD2 matching 9 bases. Germline CDR1 reads MGHRA; CDR2 reads YSYEKL. The CDR3 runs to 21 residues. V gave up 1 base and J gave up 6 bases; unmatched junction bases: 24. CDR3 residues: CASSQGVGSRGGLEVRKTQYF. The CDR3 DNA sequence: TGCGCCAGCAGCCAAGGGGTTGGTTCGCGGGGGGGCTTAGAGGTGCGAAAGACCCAGTACTTC.

This rearrangement joins TRBV7-2 to TRBJ1-1, with D unresolved. CDR1 is SGHTA and CDR2 is FQGNSA in the germline V gene. The CDR3 extends over 16 amino acids. The V gene lost 5 bases and the J gene lost 4 bases, with 20 bases spanning the gap. CDR3 DNA sequence: TGTGCCAGCAGCCTGAGCGGGTCTAAAGGGTTCACTGAAGCTTTCTTT. Translating it yields CASSLSGSKGFTEAFF. Looking up the rest from reference TRBV7-2 and TRBJ1-1 gives the full variable domain: GAGVSQSPSNKVTEKGKDVELRCDPISGHTALYWYRQSLGQGLEFLIYFQGNSAPDKSGLPSDRFSAERTGGSVSTLTIQRTQQEDSAVYLCASSLSGSKGFTEAFFGQGTRLTVV.